A single sample gave rise to the 6 T cell receptor beta chains below, sequenced in a study of Graves' ophthalmopathy and Graves' hyperthyroidism. Amplified TCR beta CDR3 regions were obtained using RNA transcripts as template. The workflow started with a first-round RT-PCR run with HTBI primers and then moved on to a second-round multiplex PCR. TCRdb reanalysed the multiplex PCR reads using MiXCR and keeps one entry per CDR3 protein. Among under 200,000 distinct CDR3 sequences listed, approximately 40% were seen once. Sequencing was performed on peripheral blood. These receptors came from a woman in her thirties or forties with Graves' ophthalmopathy.

This clonotype was counted ten times or more. V gene TRBV30 combines with J gene TRBJ2-2; no definite D call. Germline V lookup: CDR1 GTSNPN, CDR2 SVGIG (reference sequence). The V end lost 3 bases, the J end lost 5 bases, and 4 bases lay between the germline ends. The CDR3 runs to 11 residues. CDR3 bases: TGTGCCTGGAGACAAACCGGGGAGCTGTTTTTT. The encoded protein is CAWRQTGELFF.

This clonotype was recorded at least ten times. The V call is TRBV6-1, the J call TRBJ2-7; 7 bases line up with TRBD1. The length of the CDR3 is 13 residues. With 7 bases clipped from V and 1 base from J, the junction kept 4 bases outside the gene matches. From germline, CDR1 is MNHNS and CDR2 SASEGT. DNA for the CDR3: TGTGCCAGCATCCGACAGGGATCCTACGAGCAGTACTTC. As protein: CASIRQGSYEQYF.

In DNA form, the CDR3 reads TGTGCCAGCGGTTCTTCTAGCGGAACCCAAGAGACCCAGTACTTC. Amino acid sequence: CASGSSSGTQETQYF. The chain has TRBV6-5 and TRBJ2-5; 7 bases are a match to TRBD2. The CDR3 contains 15 residues. J was trimmed by 1 base and V by 8 bases; bases with no gene match: 10. The germline gives CDR1 MNHEY, CDR2 SVGAGI.

This sequence joins TRBV11-2 and TRBJ2-6; D remains ambiguous. Germline CDR1 SGHAT, CDR2 FQNNGV. Deletions cut 5 bases from V and 0 bases from J, with 14 bases between. This CDR3 is 17 amino acids long. The DNA for the CDR3 is TGTGCCAGCAGCCCCTCCAACATGGGCTCTGGGGCCAACGTCCTGACTTTC. Translation gives CASSPSNMGSGANVLTF.

A note on this clonotype: This is likely a read error, given that the CDR3 carries no conserved phenylalanine or tryptophan at its end. The chain uses TRBV4-1 and TRBJ2-2; D possibly corresponds to TRBD1 (5 bases). Germline CDR1 reads MGHRA; CDR2 reads YSYEKL. Deletions cut 6 bases from V and 4 bases from J, with 15 bases between. This CDR3 contains 15 residues. CDR3 coding DNA: TGCGCCAGCAGTCGAGCCAGGGATGGCACCGGGGAGCTGTTTCTT. It specifies CASSRARDGTGELFL.

There are many counts of this clonotype. The DNA is left out, because the CDR3 cannot be placed on it with certainty; the CDR3 is given as TCRdb lists it. The CDR3: CASSFLTFDTGELFF. This sequence joins TRBV27 and TRBJ2-2. Including both end residues, the CDR3 is 15 amino acids long. Germline values: CDR1 MNHEY, CDR2 SMNVEV (reference sequence).